This T cell receptor beta chain comes out of a study of blood T cells in healthy people across ages. Looking at the study overall: About one barcoded beta molecule was captured per two T cells (by template switching).

The study's findings and limits: Per million T cells, the diversity of TCR beta decreased roughly linearly as age advanced.

This clonotype was counted at least ten times. Its antigen is still unknown. One junction end does not reproduce the germline sequence, and a read error may be involved. Next came a second PCR, run for about 6 to 11 cycles, which used a sample-barcoded 5' primer along with a J-beta primer mix. TCRdb ran MiXCR on the 5' RACE reads and lists one entry per CDR3 protein. Of about 1.8 million distinct CDR3 sequences in the sample, around half were seen once. The sample consisted of blood. The TCR originated in a woman in her forties in good health.

DNA of the CDR3: TGTGCCAGCAGTCAAGCGGGGGGCCAAGAGACCCAGTACTTC. This codes for CASSQAGGQETQYF. V gene TRBV4-3 combines with J gene TRBJ2-5; TRBD2 matches 9 bases. Germline-derived CDR1 and CDR2 are LGHNA and YSLEER. The CDR3 consists of 14 residues.